This T cell receptor beta chain was captured by sequencing in a study of shared clonotypes between healthy human individuals. Study-level points and caveats: Sharing across a few donors was seen in roughly 5% of naive CD4 clonotypes.

The naive CD8 subset, CD45RO-negative cells positively selected for CCR7, excluded terminally differentiated effector memory CD45RA+ cells. With respect to this clone: The antigen is unknown.

This CDR3 contains 11 residues. Trimming removed 4 bases from V and 7 bases from J, with 9 bases in between. Germline CDR1 is SGHNT and CDR2 is YYREEE (reference sequence). An assay was performed, and its level was deep. Clones were read by immunoSEQ multiplex PCR, and TCRdb kept only the in-frame ones, dropping some. The top ten hold 0.095% to 0.14% of the sample, which has around 600,000 clones, 85% to 95% seen once. The TCR was taken from a woman aged 25 to 39 in good health. The chain couples TRBV5-4 to TRBJ2-7, with D unclear. Sequenced material: naive CD8+ T cells sorted from blood. The CDR3 nucleotides read TGTGCCAGCAGCGGTCTTGAAGAGCAGTACTTC. As protein: CASSGLEEQYF.